Only a few counts were recorded for the clone carrying this T cell receptor beta chain. Its antigen is unknown. V gave up 5 bases and J gave up 6 bases, with 17 bases separating them. Germline V gene lookup returns CDR1 SEHNR and CDR2 FQNEAQ (reference sequence). The CDR3 consists of 15 residues. This sample is drawn from a study of identical twins. Study findings and constraints: One should note that invariant MAIT and iNKT cells could partly confound zero-insertion analyses. Out-of-frame alpha sequences shared by twins showed excess low generation probability. Monozygotic twin pairs showed more out-of-frame TCR alpha sharing than models estimated.

A universal primer site was incorporated via template switching, and the cDNA contained unique molecular identifiers. TCRdb itself ran the 5' RACE reads through MiXCR, one entry per CDR3 protein. The data hold some 500,000 distinct CDR3 sequences, with about 14% observed a single time. The same data also contributed to another study, on yellow fever vaccine responses in identical twins.

The sequencing sample was made of CD4+ T cells sorted from blood. The source is a young woman in good health. The chain links TRBV7-9 to TRBJ2-1, with D maybe TRBD2 (6 bases). The CDR3 sequence: CASSVQKDGGNEQFF. CDR3 in DNA: TGTGCCAGCAGCGTCCAAAAGGACGGGGGCAATGAGCAGTTCTTC.